The 19 T cell receptor beta chains below were found in one sample sequenced in a study of shared clonotypes between healthy human individuals. Assay: immunoSEQ multiplex PCR; the TCRdb copy retains only in-frame clones and omits some. The sample has about 490,000 clones, approximately 81% seen once. Sequenced: PBMCs. The receptors shown here come from a woman aged 40 to 49 in good health. Some clones in this sample may be carry-over from other donors' samples.

This rearrangement joins TRBV28 to TRBJ1-2; D call uncertain. Trimming left V 3 bases short and J 7 bases short, with 18 bases between. The CDR3 is made up of 15 amino acids. Germline values: CDR1 MDHEN, CDR2 SYDVKM. CDR3 amino acids: CASSFPDRVEGGYTF. In DNA, the CDR3 is TGTGCCAGCAGTTTCCCTGACCGGGTGGAGGGTGGCTACACCTTC.

The chain links TRBV11-1 to TRBJ1-5; D is unresolved. V dropped 6 bases and J dropped 7 bases, with 13 bases sitting between them. The CDR3 covers 13 residues. Germline values: CDR1 SGHAT, CDR2 FQDESV (reference sequence). The CDR3 bases are TGTGCCAGCAGTCGTGGAGTGGCACAGCCCCAGCATTTT. It translates to CASSRGVAQPQHF.

Concerning this clone itself: A read error is likely here: a far larger clone is one base away. V is TRBV2 and J is TRBJ1-4; D gene ambiguous. Germline assignment: CDR1 SNHLY and CDR2 FYNNEI. The length of the CDR3 is 12 residues. The CDR3 bases are TGTGCCAGCAGTGGGCAGCATGAAAAACTGTCTTTT. This gives the protein CASSGQHEKLSF.

As for this clone: This likely traces to a read error, being one base from a far larger clone. Lacking the conserved final phenylalanine or tryptophan, this CDR3 likely reflects a read error. This chain links TRBV4-2 with TRBJ2-6; TRBD2 agrees at 9 bases. The germline V gene encodes CDR1 LGHNA and CDR2 YNFKEQ. The CDR3 has 16 residues. The V and J ends lost 8 bases and 1 base, in that order; junction bases with no gene match: 6. The CDR3 sequence is CASVAGDFSGANVLTL. The CDR3 DNA reads as TGTGCCAGCGTAGCGGGAGACTTTTCTGGGGCCAACGTCCTGACTCTC.

The chain has TRBV4-2 and TRBJ2-1; tentatively, D is TRBD2 (5 bases). Trimming stripped 4 bases from V and 14 bases from J, with 27 bases between. In germline, CDR1 is LGHNA, CDR2 YNFKEQ. The CDR3 extends over 16 amino acids. CDR3 in amino acids: CASSPGLPPPFLEKFF. The DNA for the CDR3 is TGTGCCAGCAGCCCCGGACTTCCCCCGCCATTTCTGGAAAAGTTCTTC.

This clone appeared a single time. Given a far larger clone just one base away, this is likely a sequencing read error. This sequence joins TRBV27 and TRBJ2-7, with TRBD2 as a possible D gene (5 bases). Germline CDR1 is MNHEY and CDR2 is SMNVEV (reference sequence). Trimming left V 6 bases short and J 8 bases short, with 23 bases between. This CDR3 is built from 15 residues. The CDR3: CASSPAGGSGYKQYF. The DNA for the CDR3 is TGTGCCAGCAGCCCAGCAGGAGGCAGTGGTTACAAGCAGTACTTC.

With respect to this clone: This sequence is one base from a far larger clone and is likely a read error. The chain has TRBV4-3 and TRBJ1-5, with D possibly being TRBD1 (5 bases). This CDR3 has 16 amino acids. In germline, CDR1 is LGHNA, CDR2 YSLEER. The CDR3 region is CASSQEPGRNNQHQHF. Here the CDR3 DNA reads TGCGCCAGCAGCCAAGAACCGGGACGGAACAATCAGCACCAGCATTTT.

This chain uses TRBV30 with TRBJ1-3; D is unresolved. This CDR3 is built from 14 residues. V lost 1 base, J lost 0 bases, and 7 bases lay in between. Germline V gene lookup returns CDR1 GTSNPN and CDR2 SVGIG (reference sequence). CDR3 sequence reads: CAWSARGSGNTIYF. In DNA, the CDR3 is TGTGCCTGGAGTGCCCGTGGCTCTGGAAACACCATATATTTT.

In DNA, the CDR3 is TGTGCCAGCGCGCCCGGGAGTAACTACGAGCAGTACTTC. The encoded protein is CASAPGSNYEQYF. The genes are TRBV5-5 and TRBJ2-7; TRBD2 is a possible D gene (6 bases). The CDR3 runs 13 residues. Trimming stripped 7 bases from V and 3 bases from J, with 14 bases between. The germline gives CDR1 SGHKS, CDR2 YYEKEE (reference sequence). The whole variable domain, remainder taken from reference TRBV5-5 and TRBJ2-7, is DAGVTQSPTHLIKTRGQQVTLRCSPISGHKSVSWYQQVLGQGPQFIFQYYEKEERGRGNFPDRFSARQFPNYSSELNVNALLLGDSALYLCASAPGSNYEQYFGPGTRLTVT.

This chain connects TRBV28 to TRBJ1-3, with D possibly TRBD1 on 5 matching bases. Per germline, CDR1 MDHEN and CDR2 SYDVKM. The V end was cut by 6 bases, the J end by 0 bases, with 18 bases between. The CDR3 sequence is 17 residues long. The CDR3 region has the DNA TGTGCCAGCAGCCCAAACCAGGGACGTGACTCTGGAAACACCATATATTTT. It yields the protein CASSPNQGRDSGNTIYF.

To note about this clone: This likely traces to a read error, being one base from a far larger clone. The identical CDR3 is also encoded by other nucleotide sequences in the sample. This chain uses TRBV10-3 with TRBJ1-5; the D gene is possibly TRBD1 (5 bases). Germline assignment: CDR1 ENHRY and CDR2 SYGVKD. CDR3 length equals 16 residues. The CDR3 nucleotides are TGTGCCATCAGCGAGTCAGGGCACCAGGGTGACGGTCCCCAGCATTTT. Amino acids: CAISESGHQGDGPQHF.

Turning to this clone: This likely reflects a read error, since a far larger clone is one base away. The rearrangement links TRBV30 to TRBJ1-3; a weak D match, TRBD1 (5 bases). This CDR3 is 12 amino acids long. V lost 3 bases and J lost 2, with 5 bases in between. Germline CDR1 is GTSNPN and CDR2 is SVGIG (reference sequence). This chain's CDR3 is CAWSRAGNTIYF. The DNA of the CDR3 is TGTGCCTGGAGCAGGGCTGGAAACACCATATATTTT.

A remark on this clone: A read error is likely here: a far larger clone is one base away. The sample holds other DNA sequences that translate to the same CDR3. The chain links TRBV30 to TRBJ1-1, with D hard to call. V gave up 3 bases and J gave up 4 bases, with 24 bases separating them. Germline V lookup: CDR1 GTSNPN, CDR2 SVGIG (reference sequence). This CDR3 is 17 amino acids long. DNA for the CDR3: TGTGCCTGGAGCGCCAGTCTTACCTCAACATTGGGCACTGAAGCTTTCTTT. It codes for CAWSASLTSTLGTEAFF. Full variable domain (remainder filled in from reference TRBV30 and TRBJ1-1): SQTIHQWPATLVQPVGSPLSLECTVEGTSNPNLYWYRQAAGRGLQLLFYSVGIGQISSEVPQNLSASRPQDRQFILSSKKLLLSDSGFYLCAWSASLTSTLGTEAFFGQGTRLTVV.

The chain combines TRBV10-3 with TRBJ1-1, with D tentatively TRBD1 (5 bases). Deletions cut 4 bases from V and 1 base from J, with 13 bases between. Germline assignment: CDR1 ENHRY and CDR2 SYGVKD. The CDR3 extends over 15 amino acids. CDR3 residues: CAISAHTGENTEAFF. CDR3 nucleotides: TGTGCCATCAGTGCTCATACAGGAGAGAACACTGAAGCTTTCTTT.

The chain couples TRBV30 to TRBJ2-4; D unclear. The length of the CDR3 is 14 residues. CDR1 and CDR2 from the germline V gene are GTSNPN and SVGIG (reference sequence). Trimming pared 2 bases from V and 6 bases from J, leaving 14 bases between. DNA for the CDR3: TGTGCCTGGAGTTCACGCGGATGGGGAAACATTCAGTACTTC. Protein product: CAWSSRGWGNIQYF.

Worth noting for this clone: A far larger clone is one nucleotide away, so this likely arose from a read error. Other DNA variants within this sample encode the same CDR3. The chain links TRBV18 to TRBJ2-2; 7 bases line up with TRBD2. J lost 0 bases, V lost 6 bases, and 4 bases had no gene match. Germline V lookup: CDR1 KGHSH, CDR2 LQKENI. This CDR3 contains 15 residues. Here the CDR3 reads CASSPSGTNTGELFF. As DNA, the CDR3 is TGTGCCAGCTCCCCAAGCGGGACGAACACCGGGGAGCTGTTTTTT.

This chain joins TRBV9 and TRBJ2-1, with a weak D call TRBD1 (7 bases). The CDR3 runs 16 residues. The V gene lost 4 bases and the J gene lost 9 bases, with 23 bases spanning the gap. Germline loops: CDR1 SGDLS, CDR2 YYNGEE. The CDR3 coding sequence is TGTGCCAGCAGCCCCCTCCACCGACTAGGGGGCGGTGAGCAGTTCTTC. Encoded protein: CASSPLHRLGGGEQFF. Based on the CDR3 plus reference TRBV9 and TRBJ2-1, the full variable domain is DSGVTQTPKHLITATGQRVTLRCSPRSGDLSVYWYQQSLDQGLQFLIQYYNGEERAKGNILERFSAQQFPDLHSELNLSSLELGDSALYFCASSPLHRLGGGEQFFGPGTRLTVL.

This chain joins TRBV6-5 and TRBJ2-1; either TRBD1 or TRBD2 may fit D (6 bases each). Trimming took off 6 bases at V and 0 bases at J, with 12 bases between the two ends. There are 15 residues in the CDR3. From germline, CDR1 is MNHEY and CDR2 SVGAGI. CDR3 sequence: CASSPRGASYNEQFF. CDR3 sequence (DNA): TGTGCCAGCAGCCCTAGGGGGGCCTCCTACAATGAGCAGTTCTTC.

Details on this clone: Only one base separates this from a far larger clonotype, so it likely reflects a read error. For the CDR3, the DNA is TGTGCCAGCTTGTCAAACTGGGGACTCTACGAGCAGTACTTC. Translation gives CASLSNWGLYEQYF. The genes are TRBV2 and TRBJ2-7; possible D gene TRBD2, 6 bases. Trimming cost V 8 bases and J 3 bases, with 17 bases left between them. Germline V lookup: CDR1 SNHLY, CDR2 FYNNEI. The CDR3 totals 14 residues. Variable domain in full (rest from reference TRBV2 and TRBJ2-7): EPEVTQTPSHQVTQMGQEVILRCVPISNHLYFYWYRQILGQKVEFLVSFYNNEISEKSEIFDDQFSVERPDGSNFTLKIRSTKLEDSAMYFCASLSNWGLYEQYFGPGTRLTVT.